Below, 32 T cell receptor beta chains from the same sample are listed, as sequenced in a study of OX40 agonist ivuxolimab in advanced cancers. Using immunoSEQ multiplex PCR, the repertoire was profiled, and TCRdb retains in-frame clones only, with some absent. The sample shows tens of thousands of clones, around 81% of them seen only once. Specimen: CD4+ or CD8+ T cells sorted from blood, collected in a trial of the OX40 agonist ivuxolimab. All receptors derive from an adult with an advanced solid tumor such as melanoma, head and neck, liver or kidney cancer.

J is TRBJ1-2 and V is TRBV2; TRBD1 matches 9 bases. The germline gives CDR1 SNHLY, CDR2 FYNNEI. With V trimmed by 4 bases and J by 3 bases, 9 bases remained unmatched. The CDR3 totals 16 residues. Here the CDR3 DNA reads TGTGCCAGCAGTGGGGCCAGGGACAGGGTGGACTATGGCTACACCTTC. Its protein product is CASSGARDRVDYGYTF.

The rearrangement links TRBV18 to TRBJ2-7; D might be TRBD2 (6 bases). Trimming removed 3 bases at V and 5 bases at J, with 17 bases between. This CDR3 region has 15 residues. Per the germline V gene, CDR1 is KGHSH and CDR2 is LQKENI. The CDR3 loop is CASSPGPGERNEQYF. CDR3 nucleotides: TGTGCCAGCTCACCGGGCCCGGGAGAACGGAACGAGCAGTACTTC.

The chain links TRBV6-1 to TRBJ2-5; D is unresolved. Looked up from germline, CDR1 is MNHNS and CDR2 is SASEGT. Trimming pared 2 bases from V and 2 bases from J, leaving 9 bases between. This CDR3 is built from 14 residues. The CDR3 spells CASSERFQQETQYF. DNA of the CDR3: TGTGCCAGCAGTGAACGTTTCCAGCAAGAGACCCAGTACTTC.

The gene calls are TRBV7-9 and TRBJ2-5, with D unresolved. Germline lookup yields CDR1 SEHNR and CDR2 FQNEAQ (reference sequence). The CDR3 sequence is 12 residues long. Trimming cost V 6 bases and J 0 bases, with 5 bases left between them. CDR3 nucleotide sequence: TGTGCCAGCAGTTACGACCAAGAGACCCAGTACTTC. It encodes CASSYDQETQYF.

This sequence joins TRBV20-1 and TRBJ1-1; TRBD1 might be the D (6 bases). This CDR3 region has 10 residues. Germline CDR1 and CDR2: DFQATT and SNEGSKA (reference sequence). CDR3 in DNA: TGCAGGGGCAGGGGCCCTGAAGCTTTCTTT. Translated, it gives CRGRGPEAFF.

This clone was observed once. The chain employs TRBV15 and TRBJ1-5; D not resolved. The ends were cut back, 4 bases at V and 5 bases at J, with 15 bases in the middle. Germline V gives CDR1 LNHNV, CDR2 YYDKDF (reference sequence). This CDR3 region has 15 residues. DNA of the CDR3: TGTGCCACCAGCACGGGAACGGGAGACGATCAGCCCCAGCATTTT. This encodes CATSTGTGDDQPQHF.

The CDR3, as DNA: TGTGCCAGCAGAGTACAGGGTATGGGTGGCTACACCTTC. It translates to CASRVQGMGGYTF. V and J are TRBV25-1 and TRBJ1-2; a weak D match, TRBD1 (6 bases). The CDR3 contains 13 residues. Per the germline V gene, CDR1 is MGHDK and CDR2 is SYGVNS. V lost 6 bases and J 7 bases, leaving 15 bases between the germline ends.

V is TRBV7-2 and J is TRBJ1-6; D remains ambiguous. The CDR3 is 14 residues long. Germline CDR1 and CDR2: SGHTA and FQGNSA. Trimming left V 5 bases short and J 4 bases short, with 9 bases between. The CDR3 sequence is CASSLVRYNSPLHF. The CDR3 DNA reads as TGTGCCAGCAGCCTGGTTAGATATAATTCACCCCTCCACTTT. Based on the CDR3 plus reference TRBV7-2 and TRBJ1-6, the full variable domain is GAGVSQSPSNKVTEKGKDVELRCDPISGHTALYWYRQSLGQGLEFLIYFQGNSAPDKSGLPSDRFSAERTGGSVSTLTIQRTQQEDSAVYLCASSLVRYNSPLHFGNGTRLTVT.

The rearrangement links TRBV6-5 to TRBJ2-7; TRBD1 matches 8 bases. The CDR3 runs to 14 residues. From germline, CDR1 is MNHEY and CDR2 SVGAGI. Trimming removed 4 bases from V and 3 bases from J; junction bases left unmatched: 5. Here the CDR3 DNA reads TGTGCCAGCAGTTCTACAGGGGGACTCTACGAGCAGTACTTC. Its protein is CASSSTGGLYEQYF.

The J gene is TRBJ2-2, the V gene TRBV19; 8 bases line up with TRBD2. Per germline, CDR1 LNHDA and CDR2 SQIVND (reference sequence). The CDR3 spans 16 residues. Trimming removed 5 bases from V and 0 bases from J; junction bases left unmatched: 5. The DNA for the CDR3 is TGTGCCAGTAGTCAGCTAGCGGGTTCGAACACCGGGGAGCTGTTTTTT. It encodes CASSQLAGSNTGELFF. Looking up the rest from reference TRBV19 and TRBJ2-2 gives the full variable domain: DGGITQSPKYLFRKEGQNVTLSCEQNLNHDAMYWYRQDPGQGLRLIYYSQIVNDFQKGDIAEGYSVSREKKESFPLTVTSAQKNPTAFYLCASSQLAGSNTGELFFGEGSRLTVL.

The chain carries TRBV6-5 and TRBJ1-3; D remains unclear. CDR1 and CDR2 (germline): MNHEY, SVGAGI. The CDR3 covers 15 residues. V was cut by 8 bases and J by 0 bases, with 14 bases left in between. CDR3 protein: CASSIGSLSGNTIYF. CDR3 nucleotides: TGTGCCAGCTCGATTGGGTCCCTCTCTGGAAACACCATATATTTT.

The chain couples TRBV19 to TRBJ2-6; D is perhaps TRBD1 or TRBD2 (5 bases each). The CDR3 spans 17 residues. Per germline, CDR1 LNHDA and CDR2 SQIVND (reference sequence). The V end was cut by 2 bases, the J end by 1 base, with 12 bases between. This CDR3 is CASSIPSGPSGANVLTF. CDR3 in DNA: TGTGCCAGTAGTATACCCTCGGGGCCGTCTGGGGCCAACGTCCTGACTTTC.

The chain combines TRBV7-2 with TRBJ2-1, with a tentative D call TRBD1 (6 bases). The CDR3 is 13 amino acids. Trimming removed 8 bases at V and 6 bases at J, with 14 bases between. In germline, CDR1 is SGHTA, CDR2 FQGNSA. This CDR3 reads CASGVDRSNEQFF. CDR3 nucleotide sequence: TGTGCCAGCGGGGTCGACAGGAGCAATGAGCAGTTCTTC.

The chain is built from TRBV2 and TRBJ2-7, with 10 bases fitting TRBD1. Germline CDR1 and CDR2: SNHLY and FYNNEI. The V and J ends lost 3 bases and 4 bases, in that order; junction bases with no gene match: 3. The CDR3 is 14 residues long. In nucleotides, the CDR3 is TGTGCCAGCAGTGAGAGGACAGGGGGGTACGAGCAGTACTTC. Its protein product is CASSERTGGYEQYF.

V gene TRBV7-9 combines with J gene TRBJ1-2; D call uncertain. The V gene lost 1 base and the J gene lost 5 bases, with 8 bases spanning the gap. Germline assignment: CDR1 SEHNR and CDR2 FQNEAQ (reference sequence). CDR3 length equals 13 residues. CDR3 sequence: CASSLDVGYGYTF. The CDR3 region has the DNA TGTGCCAGCAGCTTAGACGTCGGGTATGGCTACACCTTC.

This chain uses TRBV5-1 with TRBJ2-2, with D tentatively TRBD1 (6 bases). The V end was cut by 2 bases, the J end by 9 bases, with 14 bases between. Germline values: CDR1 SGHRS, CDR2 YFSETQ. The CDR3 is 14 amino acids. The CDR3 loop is CASSFGGAERELFF. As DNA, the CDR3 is TGCGCCAGCAGCTTTGGGGGCGCGGAAAGGGAGCTGTTTTTT.

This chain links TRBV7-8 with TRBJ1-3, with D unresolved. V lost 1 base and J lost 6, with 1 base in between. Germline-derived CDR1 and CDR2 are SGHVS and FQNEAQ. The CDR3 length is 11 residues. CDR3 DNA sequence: TGTGCCAGCAGCTTAGAAAACACCATATATTTT. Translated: CASSLENTIYF.

The CDR3 sequence: CASSVFTSGGRNTQYF. CDR3 nucleotides: TGTGCCAGCAGCGTTTTCACTAGCGGGGGGAGGAATACGCAGTATTTT. V is TRBV9 and J is TRBJ2-3; 12 nucleotides match TRBD2. This CDR3 spans 16 amino acids. CDR1 is SGDLS and CDR2 is YYNGEE in the germline V gene. The ends lost 2 bases at V and 7 bases at J; junction bases unmatched: 8.

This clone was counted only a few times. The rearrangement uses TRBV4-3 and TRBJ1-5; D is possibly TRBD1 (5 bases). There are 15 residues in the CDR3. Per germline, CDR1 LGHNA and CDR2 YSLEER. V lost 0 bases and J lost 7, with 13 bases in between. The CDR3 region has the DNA TGCGCCAGCAGCCAAGACGTTGGGGGGTCCCAGCCCCAGCATTTT. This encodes CASSQDVGGSQPQHF.

The DNA of the CDR3 is TGTGCCAGCAGTTCAGGGGCTACTAACTATGGCTACACCTTC. It yields the protein CASSSGATNYGYTF. The chain links TRBV7-2 to TRBJ1-2, with D tentatively TRBD1 (6 bases). Between the trimmed V and J ends, which lost 6 bases and 0 bases, there was a span of 11 bases. The CDR3 length is 14 residues. CDR1 and CDR2 from the germline V gene are SGHTA and FQGNSA.

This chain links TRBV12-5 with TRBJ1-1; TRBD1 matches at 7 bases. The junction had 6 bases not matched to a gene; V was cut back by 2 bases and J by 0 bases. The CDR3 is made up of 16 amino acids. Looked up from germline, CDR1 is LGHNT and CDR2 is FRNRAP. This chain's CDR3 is CASGLRPTGVNTEAFF. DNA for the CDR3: TGTGCTAGTGGTTTGAGGCCAACAGGGGTGAACACTGAAGCTTTCTTT.

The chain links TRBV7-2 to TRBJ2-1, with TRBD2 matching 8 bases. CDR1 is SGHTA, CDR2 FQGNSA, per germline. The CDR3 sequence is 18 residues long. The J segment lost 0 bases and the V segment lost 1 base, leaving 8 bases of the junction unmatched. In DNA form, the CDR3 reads TGTGCCAGCAGCTTAGAATTAGCGGGGATGAACTCCTACAATGAGCAGTTCTTC. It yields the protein CASSLELAGMNSYNEQFF.

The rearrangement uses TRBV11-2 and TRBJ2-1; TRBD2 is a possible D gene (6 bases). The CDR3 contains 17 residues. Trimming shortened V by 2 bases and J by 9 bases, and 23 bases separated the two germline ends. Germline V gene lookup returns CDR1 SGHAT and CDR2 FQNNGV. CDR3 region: CASSLRVGGLPLGEQFF. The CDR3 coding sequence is TGTGCCAGCAGCTTACGGGTTGGGGGACTTCCCCTTGGTGAGCAGTTCTTC.

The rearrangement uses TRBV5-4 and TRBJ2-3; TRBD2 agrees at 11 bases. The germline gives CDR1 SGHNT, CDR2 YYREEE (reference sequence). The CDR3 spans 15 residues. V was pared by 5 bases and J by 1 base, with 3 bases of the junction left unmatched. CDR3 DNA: TGTGCCAGCAGGGGGACTAGCGGACGCACAGATACGCAGTATTTT. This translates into CASRGTSGRTDTQYF.

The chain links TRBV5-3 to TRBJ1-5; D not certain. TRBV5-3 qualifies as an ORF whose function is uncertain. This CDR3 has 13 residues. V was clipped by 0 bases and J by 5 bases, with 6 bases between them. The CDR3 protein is CARSLVSYQPQHF. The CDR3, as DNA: TGTGCCAGAAGCTTGGTCAGCTATCAGCCCCAGCATTTT.

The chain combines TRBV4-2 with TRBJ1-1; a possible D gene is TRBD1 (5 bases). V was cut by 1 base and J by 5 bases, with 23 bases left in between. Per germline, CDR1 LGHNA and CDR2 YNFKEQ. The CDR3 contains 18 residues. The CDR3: CASSQARVGLPRGTEAFF. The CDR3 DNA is TGTGCCAGCAGCCAAGCCCGGGTGGGGCTTCCACGAGGGACTGAAGCTTTCTTT.

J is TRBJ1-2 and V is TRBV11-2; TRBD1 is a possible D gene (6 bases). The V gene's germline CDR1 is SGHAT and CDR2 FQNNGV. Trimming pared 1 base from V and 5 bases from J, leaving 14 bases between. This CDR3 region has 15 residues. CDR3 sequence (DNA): TGTGCCAGCAGCTTAGGGGGGGCGACGGGATATGGCTACACCTTC. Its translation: CASSLGGATGYGYTF.

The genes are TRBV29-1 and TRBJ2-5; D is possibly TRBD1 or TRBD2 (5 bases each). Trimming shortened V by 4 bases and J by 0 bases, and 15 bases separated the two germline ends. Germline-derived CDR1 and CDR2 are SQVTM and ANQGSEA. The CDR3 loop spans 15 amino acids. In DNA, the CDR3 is TGCAGCGTTGGGAGAACCCGGGGCTACCAAGAGACCCAGTACTTC. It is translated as CSVGRTRGYQETQYF.

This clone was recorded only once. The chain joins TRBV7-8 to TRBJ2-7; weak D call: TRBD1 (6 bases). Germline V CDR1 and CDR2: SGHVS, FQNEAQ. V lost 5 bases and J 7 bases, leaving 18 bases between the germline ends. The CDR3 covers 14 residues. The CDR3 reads CASSPNVQGEEQYF. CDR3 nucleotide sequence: TGTGCCAGCAGCCCTAACGTACAGGGAGAGGAGCAGTACTTC.

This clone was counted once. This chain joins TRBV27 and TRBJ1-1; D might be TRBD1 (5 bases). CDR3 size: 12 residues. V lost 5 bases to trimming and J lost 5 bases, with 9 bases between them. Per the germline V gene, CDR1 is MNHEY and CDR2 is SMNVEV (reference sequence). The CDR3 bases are TGTGCCAGCAGTCCAGGGAGAACTGAAGCTTTCTTT. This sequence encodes CASSPGRTEAFF.

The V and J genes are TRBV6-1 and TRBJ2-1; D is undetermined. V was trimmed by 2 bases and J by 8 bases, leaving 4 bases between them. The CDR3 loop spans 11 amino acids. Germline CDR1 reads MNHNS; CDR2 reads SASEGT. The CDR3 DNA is TGTGCCAGCAGTGAAAGGTATGAGCAGTTCTTC. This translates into CASSERYEQFF.

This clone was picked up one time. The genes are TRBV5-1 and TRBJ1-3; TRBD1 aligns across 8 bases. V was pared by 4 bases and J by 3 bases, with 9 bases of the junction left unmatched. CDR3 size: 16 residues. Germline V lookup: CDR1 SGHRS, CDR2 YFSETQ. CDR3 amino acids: CASSQNGQGSGNTIYF. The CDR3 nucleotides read TGCGCCAGCAGCCAGAACGGACAGGGTAGTGGAAACACCATATATTTT. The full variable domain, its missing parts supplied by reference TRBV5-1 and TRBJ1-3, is KAGVTQTPRYLIKTRGQQVTLSCSPISGHRSVSWYQQTPGQGLQFLFEYFSETQRNKGNFPGRFSGRQFSNSRSEMNVSTLELGDSALYLCASSQNGQGSGNTIYFGEGSWLTVV.